This entry concerns a single T cell receptor beta chain. The participants were between about 18 and 100 years old and came from some 23 US areas. This entry is derived from a study of blood T cell repertoires in COVID-19. For the study at large: From T cells, B-cell-depleted T cells, or PBMCs came the material, which was cDNA or gDNA.

This table comes from immunoSEQ multiplex PCR, and its TCRdb copy is limited to in-frame clones, with some not included. This sample has a few hundred thousand clones; about 90% occur once, and the top ten carry approximately 5.4%. Trimming cost V 1 base and J 6 bases, with 12 bases left between them. Germline CDR1 reads SQVTM; CDR2 reads ANQGSEA. The CDR3 runs 13 residues. The specimen was PBMCs or T cells enriched from blood (not recorded which). The chain uses TRBV29-1 and TRBJ1-2; the D gene is possibly TRBD1 (5 bases). The TCR sequence derives from a woman aged 25 to 39 who had recovered from COVID-19. The CDR3 region has the DNA TGCAGCGTTGAAGGTACGGCAGGGAATGGCTACACCTTC. Translation: CSVEGTAGNGYTF.